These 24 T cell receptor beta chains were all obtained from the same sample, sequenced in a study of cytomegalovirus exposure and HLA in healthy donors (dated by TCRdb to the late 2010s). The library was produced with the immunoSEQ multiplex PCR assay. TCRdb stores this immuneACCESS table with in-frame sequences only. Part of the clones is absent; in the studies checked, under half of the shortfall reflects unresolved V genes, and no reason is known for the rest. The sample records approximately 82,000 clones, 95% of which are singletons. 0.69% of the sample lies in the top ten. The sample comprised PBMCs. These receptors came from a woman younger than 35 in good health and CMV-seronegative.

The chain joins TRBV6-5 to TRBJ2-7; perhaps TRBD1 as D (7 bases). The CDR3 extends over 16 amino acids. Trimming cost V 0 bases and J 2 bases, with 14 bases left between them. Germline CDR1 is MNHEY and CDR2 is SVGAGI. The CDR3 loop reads CASSYSWQGGTYEQYF. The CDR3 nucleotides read TGTGCCAGCAGTTACTCATGGCAGGGGGGAACCTACGAGCAGTACTTC.

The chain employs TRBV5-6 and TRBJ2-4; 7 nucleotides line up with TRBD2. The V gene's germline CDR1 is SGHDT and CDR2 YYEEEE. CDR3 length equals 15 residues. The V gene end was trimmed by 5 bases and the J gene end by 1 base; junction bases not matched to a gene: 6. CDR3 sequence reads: CASRLRGTAKNIQYF. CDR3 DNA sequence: TGTGCCAGCAGGCTGCGGGGGACGGCCAAAAACATTCAGTACTTC.

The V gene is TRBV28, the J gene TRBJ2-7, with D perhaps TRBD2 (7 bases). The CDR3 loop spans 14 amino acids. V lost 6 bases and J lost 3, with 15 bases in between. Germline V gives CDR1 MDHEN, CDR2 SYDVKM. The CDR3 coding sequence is TGTGCCAGCAGGCGGGGCGGGGGCGGCTACGAGCAGTACTTC. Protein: CASRRGGGGYEQYF.

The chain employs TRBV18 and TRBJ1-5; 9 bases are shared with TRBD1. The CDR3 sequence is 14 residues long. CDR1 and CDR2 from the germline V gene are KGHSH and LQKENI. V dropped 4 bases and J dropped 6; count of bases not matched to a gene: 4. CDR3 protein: CASSRATGGQPQHF. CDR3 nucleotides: TGTGCCAGCTCACGGGCGACAGGGGGTCAGCCCCAGCATTTT.

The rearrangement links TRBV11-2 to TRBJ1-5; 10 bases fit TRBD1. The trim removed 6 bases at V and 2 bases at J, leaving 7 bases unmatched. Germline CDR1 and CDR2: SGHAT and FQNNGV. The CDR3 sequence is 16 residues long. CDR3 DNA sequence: TGTGCCAGCAGTCGGGACAGGGGCCGCGGCAATCAGCCCCAGCATTTT. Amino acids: CASSRDRGRGNQPQHF.

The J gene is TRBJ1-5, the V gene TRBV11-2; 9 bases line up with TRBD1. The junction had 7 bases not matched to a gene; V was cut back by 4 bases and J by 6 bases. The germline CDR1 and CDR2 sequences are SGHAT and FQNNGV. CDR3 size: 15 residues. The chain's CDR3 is CASSSDRGISQPQHF. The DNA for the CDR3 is TGTGCCAGCAGCTCGGACAGGGGTATAAGTCAGCCCCAGCATTTT.

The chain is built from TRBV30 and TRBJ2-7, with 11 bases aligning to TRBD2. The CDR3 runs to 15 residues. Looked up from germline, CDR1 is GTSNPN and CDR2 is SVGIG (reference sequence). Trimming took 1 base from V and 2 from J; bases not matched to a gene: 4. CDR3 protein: CAWSGLAGGPYEQYF. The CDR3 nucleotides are TGTGCCTGGAGTGGTCTAGCGGGAGGCCCCTACGAGCAGTACTTC.

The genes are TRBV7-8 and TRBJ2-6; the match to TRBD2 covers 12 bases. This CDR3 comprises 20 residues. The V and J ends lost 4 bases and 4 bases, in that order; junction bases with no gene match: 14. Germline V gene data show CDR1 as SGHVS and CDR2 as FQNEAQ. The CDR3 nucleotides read TGTGCCAGCAGCTCCAGGAGGCTAGCGGGAGGGCCGGAAGGGGCCAACGTCCTGACTTTC. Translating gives CASSSRRLAGGPEGANVLTF.

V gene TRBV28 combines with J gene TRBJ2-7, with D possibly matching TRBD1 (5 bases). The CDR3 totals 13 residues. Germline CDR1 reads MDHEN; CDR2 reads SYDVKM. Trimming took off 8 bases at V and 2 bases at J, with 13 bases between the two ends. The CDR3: CASFSQGTYEQYF. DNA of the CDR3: TGTGCCAGCTTCTCCCAGGGTACCTACGAGCAGTACTTC.

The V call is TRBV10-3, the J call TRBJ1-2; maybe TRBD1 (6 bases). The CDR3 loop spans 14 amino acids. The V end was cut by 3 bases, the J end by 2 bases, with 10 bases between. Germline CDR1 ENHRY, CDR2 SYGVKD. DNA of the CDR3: TGTGCCATCAGTGACGGCAGGGGCAACTATGGCTACACCTTC. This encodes CAISDGRGNYGYTF.

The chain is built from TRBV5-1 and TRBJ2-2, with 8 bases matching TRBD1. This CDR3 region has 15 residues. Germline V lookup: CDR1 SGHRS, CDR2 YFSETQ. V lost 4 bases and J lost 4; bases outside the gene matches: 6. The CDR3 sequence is CASSPGQASTGELFF. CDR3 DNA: TGCGCCAGCAGCCCGGGACAGGCGAGCACCGGGGAGCTGTTTTTT.

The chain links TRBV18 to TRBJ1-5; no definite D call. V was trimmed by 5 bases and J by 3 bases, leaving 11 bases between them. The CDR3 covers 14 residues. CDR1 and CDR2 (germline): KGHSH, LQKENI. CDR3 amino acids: CASSKDTNNQPQHF. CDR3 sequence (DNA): TGTGCCAGCTCAAAAGACACGAACAATCAGCCCCAGCATTTT.

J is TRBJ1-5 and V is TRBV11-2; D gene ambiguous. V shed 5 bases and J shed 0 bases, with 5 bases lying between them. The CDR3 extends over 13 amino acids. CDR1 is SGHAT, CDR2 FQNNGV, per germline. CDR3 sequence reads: CASSHVSNQPQHF. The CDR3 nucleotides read TGTGCCAGCAGCCATGTTAGCAATCAGCCCCAGCATTTT.

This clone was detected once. As DNA, the CDR3 is TGCGCCAGCAGCCAAGATTCGGCCAGGTACTACGAGCAGTACTTC. Translated: CASSQDSARYYEQYF. This chain uses TRBV4-3 with TRBJ2-7; unclear D gene. V was shortened by 0 bases and J by 3 bases, with 12 bases between the two germline ends. Looked up from germline, CDR1 is LGHNA and CDR2 is YSLEER. There are 15 residues in the CDR3.

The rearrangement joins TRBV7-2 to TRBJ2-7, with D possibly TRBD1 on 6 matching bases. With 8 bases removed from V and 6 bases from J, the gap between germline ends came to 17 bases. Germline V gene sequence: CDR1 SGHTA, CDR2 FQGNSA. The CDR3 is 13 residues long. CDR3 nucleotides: TGTGCCAGCGCCTCCCAGGGGAGAGGCGAGCAGTACTTC. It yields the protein CASASQGRGEQYF. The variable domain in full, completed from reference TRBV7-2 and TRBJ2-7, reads GAGVSQSPSNKVTEKGKDVELRCDPISGHTALYWYRQSLGQGLEFLIYFQGNSAPDKSGLPSDRFSAERTGGSVSTLTIQRTQQEDSAVYLCASASQGRGEQYFGPGTRLTVT.

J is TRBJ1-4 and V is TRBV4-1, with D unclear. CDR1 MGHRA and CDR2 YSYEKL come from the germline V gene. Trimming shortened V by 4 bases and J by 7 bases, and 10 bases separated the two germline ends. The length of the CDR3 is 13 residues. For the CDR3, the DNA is TGCGCCAGCAGCCGGGCCTTAGGTGAAAAACTGTTTTTT. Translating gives CASSRALGEKLFF.

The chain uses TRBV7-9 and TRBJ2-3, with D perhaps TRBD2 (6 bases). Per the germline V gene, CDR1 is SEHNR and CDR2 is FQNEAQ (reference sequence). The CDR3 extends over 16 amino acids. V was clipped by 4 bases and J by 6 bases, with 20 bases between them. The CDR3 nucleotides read TGTGCCAGCAGCTCTTGGGCTTTACGGGAGAGCGATACGCAGTATTTT. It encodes CASSSWALRESDTQYF. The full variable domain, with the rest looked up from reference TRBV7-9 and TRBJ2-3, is DTGVSQNPRHKITKRGQNVTFRCDPISEHNRLYWYRQTLGQGPEFLTYFQNEAQLEKSRLLSDRFSAERPKGSFSTLEIQRTEQGDSAMYLCASSSWALRESDTQYFGPGTRLTVL.

In nucleotides, the CDR3 is TGTGCCAGCAGCGTAATGGGCTACTCCTACGAGCAGTACTTC. This translates into CASSVMGYSYEQYF. The chain is built from TRBV9 and TRBJ2-7; no definite D call. Germline CDR1 SGDLS, CDR2 YYNGEE. The V and J ends lost 1 base and 0 bases respectively, with 8 bases between them. The CDR3 consists of 14 residues.

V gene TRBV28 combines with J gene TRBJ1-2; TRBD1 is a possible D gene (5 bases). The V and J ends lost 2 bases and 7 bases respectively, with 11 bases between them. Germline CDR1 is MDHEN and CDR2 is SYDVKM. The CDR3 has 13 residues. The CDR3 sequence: CASSLGAMIGYTF. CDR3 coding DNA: TGTGCCAGCAGTTTAGGGGCCATGATTGGCTACACCTTC.

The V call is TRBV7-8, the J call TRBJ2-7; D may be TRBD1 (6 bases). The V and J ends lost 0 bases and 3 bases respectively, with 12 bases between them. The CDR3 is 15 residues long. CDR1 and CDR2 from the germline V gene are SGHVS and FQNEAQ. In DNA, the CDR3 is TGTGCCAGCAGCTTAGCGGCCAGGGGCGTCTACGAGCAGTACTTC. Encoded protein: CASSLAARGVYEQYF.

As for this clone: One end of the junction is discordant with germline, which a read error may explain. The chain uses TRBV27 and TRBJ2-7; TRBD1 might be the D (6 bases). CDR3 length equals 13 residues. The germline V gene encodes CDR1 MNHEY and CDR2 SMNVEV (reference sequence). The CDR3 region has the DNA TGTGCCAGTAGTTCCCAGGGGATTTACGAGCAGTACTTC. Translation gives CASSSQGIYEQYF.

CDR3 bases: TGTGCCAGCAGCGCGATCTACAGGGGTGACGGCTACACCTTC. This codes for CASSAIYRGDGYTF. This sequence joins TRBV9 and TRBJ1-2; the match to TRBD1 covers 7 bases. The CDR3 has 14 amino acids. With V trimmed by 3 bases and J by 8 bases, 10 bases remained unmatched. Germline assignment: CDR1 SGDLS and CDR2 YYNGEE.

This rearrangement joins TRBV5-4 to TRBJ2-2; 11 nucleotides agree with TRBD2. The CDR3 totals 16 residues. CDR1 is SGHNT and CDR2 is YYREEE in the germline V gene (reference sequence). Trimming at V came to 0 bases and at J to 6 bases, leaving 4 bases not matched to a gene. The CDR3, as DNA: TGTGCCAGCAGCTTGGCTGGTAGCGGGAGGGCCGGGGAGCTGTTTTTT. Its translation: CASSLAGSGRAGELFF.

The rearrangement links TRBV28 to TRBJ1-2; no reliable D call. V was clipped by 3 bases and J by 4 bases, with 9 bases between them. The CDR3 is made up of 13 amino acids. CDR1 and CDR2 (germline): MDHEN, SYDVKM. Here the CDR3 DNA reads TGTGCCAGCAGTTTCACAGTTGTCTATGGCTACACCTTC. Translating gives CASSFTVVYGYTF.